This T cell receptor (beta chain) emerged from a study of control samples from healthy donors and cancer patients. Measured with immunoSEQ multiplex PCR; TCRdb has only the in-frame clones, and not every one. The data contain about 170,000 clones, 75% to 95% of them singletons. The TCR comes from a woman in her 30s in good health. The sample was blood.

The CDR3 bases are TGTGCCAGCAGCTTAGTTCAGGGGGCCACTGAAGCTTTCTTT. This gives the protein CASSLVQGATEAFF. The rearrangement links TRBV7-9 to TRBJ1-1; TRBD1 matches at 8 bases. Germline CDR1 is SEHNR and CDR2 is FQNEAQ (reference sequence). This CDR3 has 14 residues. Germline trimming cut 1 base from V and 4 bases from J; bases unmatched to any gene: 2.